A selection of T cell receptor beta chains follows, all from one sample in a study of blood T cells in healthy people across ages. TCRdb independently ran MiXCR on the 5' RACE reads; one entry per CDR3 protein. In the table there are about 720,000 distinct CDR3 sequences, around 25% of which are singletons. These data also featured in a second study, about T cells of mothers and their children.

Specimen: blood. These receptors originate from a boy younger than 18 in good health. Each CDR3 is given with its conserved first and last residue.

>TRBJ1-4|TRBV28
CASSFLRTGTNEKLFF
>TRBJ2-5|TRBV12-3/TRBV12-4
CASSFEYDGTQYF
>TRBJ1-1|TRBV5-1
CASRSEVAEAFF
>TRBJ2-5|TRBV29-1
CSVEDGTTSGYQETQYF
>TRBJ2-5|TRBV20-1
CSARQEAQETQYF
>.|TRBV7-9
CASSLQEYNNEQFF
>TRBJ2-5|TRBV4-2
CASSQDSTSEETQYF
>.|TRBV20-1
CSARDQENYEQYF
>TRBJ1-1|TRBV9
CASSVSTGVTEAFF
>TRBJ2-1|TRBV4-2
CASSHWGNEQFF